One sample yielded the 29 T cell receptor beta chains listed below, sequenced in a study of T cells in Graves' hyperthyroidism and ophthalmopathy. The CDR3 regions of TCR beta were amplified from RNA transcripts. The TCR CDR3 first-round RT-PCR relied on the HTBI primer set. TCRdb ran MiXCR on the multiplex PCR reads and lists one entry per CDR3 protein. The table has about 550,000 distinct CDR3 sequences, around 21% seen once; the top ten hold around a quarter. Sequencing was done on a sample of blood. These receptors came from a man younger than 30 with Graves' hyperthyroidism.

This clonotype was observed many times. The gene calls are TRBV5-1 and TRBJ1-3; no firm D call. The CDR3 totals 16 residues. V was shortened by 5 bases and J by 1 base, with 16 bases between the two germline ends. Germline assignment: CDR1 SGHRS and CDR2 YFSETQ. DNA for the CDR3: TGCGCCAGCAGTGACGTAGCGTTAATGTCTGGAAACACCATATATTTT. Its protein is CASSDVALMSGNTIYF.

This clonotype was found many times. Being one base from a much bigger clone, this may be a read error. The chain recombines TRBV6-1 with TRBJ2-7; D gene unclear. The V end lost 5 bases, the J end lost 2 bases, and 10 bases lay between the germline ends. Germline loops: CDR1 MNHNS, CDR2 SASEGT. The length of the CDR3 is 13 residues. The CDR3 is CASSQGRTYEQYF. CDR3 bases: TGTGCCAGCAGTCAAGGACGGACCTACGAGCAGTACTTC.

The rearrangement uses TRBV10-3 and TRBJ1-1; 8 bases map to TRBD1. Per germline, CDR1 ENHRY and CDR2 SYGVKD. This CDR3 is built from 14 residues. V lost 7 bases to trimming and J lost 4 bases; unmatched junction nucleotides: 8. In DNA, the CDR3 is TGTGCCATCACCGTGACAGGGGTGACCACTGAAGCTTTCTTT. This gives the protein CAITVTGVTTEAFF.

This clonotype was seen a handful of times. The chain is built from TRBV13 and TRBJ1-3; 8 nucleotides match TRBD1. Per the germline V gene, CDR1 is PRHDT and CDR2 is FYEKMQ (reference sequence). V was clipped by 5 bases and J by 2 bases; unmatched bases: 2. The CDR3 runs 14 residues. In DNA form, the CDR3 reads TGTGCCAGCAGCAGGACAGGGACTGGAAACACCATATATTTT. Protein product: CASSRTGTGNTIYF. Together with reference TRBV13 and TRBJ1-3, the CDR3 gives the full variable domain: AAGVIQSPRHLIKEKRETATLKCYPIPRHDTVYWYQQGPGQDPQFLISFYEKMQSDKGSIPDRFSAQQFSDYHSELNMSSLELGDSALYFCASSRTGTGNTIYFGEGSWLTVV.

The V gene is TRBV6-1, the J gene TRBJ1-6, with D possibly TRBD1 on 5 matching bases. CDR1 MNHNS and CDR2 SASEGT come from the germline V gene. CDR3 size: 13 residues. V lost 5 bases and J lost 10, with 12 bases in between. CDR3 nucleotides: TGTGCCAGCAGTCTTCAGGGTTCCTCACCCCTCCACTTT. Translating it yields CASSLQGSSPLHF.

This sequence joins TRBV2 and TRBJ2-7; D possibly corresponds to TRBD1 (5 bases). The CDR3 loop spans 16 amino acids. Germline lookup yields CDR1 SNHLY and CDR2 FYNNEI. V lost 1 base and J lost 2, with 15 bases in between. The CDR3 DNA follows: TGTGCCAGCAGTGAAGGGCGGACAAGCCTTGCCTACGAGCAGTACTTC. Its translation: CASSEGRTSLAYEQYF.

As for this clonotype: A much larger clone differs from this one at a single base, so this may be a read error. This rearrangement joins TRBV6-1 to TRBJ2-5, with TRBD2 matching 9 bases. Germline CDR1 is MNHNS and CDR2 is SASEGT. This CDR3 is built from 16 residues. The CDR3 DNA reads TGTGCCAGCAGCAGTTATCTTAGCGGGGGCCAAGAGACCAAGTACTTC. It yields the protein CASSSYLSGGQETKYF.

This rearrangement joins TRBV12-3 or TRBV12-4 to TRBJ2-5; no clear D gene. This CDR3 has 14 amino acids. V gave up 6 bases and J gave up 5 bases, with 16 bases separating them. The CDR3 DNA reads TGTGCCAGCAGCAACCACATGGGCCTGGAGACCCAGTACTTC. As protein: CASSNHMGLETQYF.

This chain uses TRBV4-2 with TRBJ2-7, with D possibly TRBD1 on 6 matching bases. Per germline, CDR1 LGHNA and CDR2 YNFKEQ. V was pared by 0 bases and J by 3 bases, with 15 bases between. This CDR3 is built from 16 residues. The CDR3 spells CASSQDPGSRGYEQYF. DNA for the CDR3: TGTGCCAGCAGCCAAGACCCGGGCTCCAGGGGCTACGAGCAGTACTTC.

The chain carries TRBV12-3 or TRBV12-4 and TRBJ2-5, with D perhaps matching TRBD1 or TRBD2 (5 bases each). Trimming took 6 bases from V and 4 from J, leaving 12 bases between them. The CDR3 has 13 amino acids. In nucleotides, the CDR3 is TGTGCCAGCAGCCCCAAAGGGACAGAGACCCAGTACTTC. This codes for CASSPKGTETQYF.

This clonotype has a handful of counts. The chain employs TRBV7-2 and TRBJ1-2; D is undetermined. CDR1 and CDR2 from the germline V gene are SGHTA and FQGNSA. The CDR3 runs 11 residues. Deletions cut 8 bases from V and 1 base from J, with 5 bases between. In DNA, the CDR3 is TGTGCCAGCGGGAATAACTATGGCTACACCTTC. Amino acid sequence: CASGNNYGYTF.

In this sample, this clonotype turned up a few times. In nucleotides, the CDR3 is TGTGCCAGTAGTGTTGGGACAACCATGAACACTGAAGCTTTCTTT. Its protein is CASSVGTTMNTEAFF. The rearrangement uses TRBV19 and TRBJ1-1, with D perhaps TRBD1 (6 bases). The CDR3 runs to 15 residues. The V end was cut by 5 bases, the J end by 0 bases, with 13 bases between. CDR1 and CDR2 (germline): LNHDA, SQIVND (reference sequence).

In nucleotides, the CDR3 is TGTGCCCTTGGAGGATACAGGGGTTCACCCCTCCACTTT. It encodes CALGGYRGSPLHF. V usage is TRBV28 and J usage is TRBJ1-6; 7 nucleotides line up with TRBD1. The V segment lost 11 bases and the J segment 9 bases; nucleotides outside the gene matches: 10. CDR3 size: 13 residues. The germline gives CDR1 MDHEN, CDR2 SYDVKM.

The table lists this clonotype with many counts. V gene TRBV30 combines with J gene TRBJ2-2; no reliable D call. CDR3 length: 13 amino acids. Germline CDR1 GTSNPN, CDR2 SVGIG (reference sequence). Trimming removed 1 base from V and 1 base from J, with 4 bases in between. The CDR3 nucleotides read TGTGCCTGGAGTGGGGGGAACACCGGGGAGCTGTTTTTT. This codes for CAWSGGNTGELFF.

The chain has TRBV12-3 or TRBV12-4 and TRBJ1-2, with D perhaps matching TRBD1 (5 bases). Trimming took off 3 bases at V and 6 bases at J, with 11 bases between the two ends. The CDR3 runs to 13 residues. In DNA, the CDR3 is TGTGCCAGCAGTTTCAGACAGATCGATGGCTACACCTTC. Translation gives CASSFRQIDGYTF.

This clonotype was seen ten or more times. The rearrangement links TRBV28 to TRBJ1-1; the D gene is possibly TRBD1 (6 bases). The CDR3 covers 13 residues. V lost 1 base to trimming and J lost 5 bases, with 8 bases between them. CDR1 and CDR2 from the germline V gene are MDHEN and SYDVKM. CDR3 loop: CASSLSGATEAFF. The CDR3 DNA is TGTGCCAGCAGTTTATCGGGGGCTACTGAAGCTTTCTTT. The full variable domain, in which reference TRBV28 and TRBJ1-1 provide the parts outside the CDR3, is DVKVTQSSRYLVKRTGEKVFLECVQDMDHENMFWYRQDPGLGLRLIYFSYDVKMKEKGDIPEGYSVSREKKERFSLILESASTNQTSMYLCASSLSGATEAFFGQGTRLTVV.

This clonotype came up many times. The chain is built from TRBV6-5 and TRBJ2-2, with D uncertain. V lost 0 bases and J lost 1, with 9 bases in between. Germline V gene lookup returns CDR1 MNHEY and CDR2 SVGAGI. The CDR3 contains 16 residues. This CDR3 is CASSYSRSGNTGELFF. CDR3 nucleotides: TGTGCCAGCAGTTACTCGAGGTCAGGGAACACCGGGGAGCTGTTTTTT.

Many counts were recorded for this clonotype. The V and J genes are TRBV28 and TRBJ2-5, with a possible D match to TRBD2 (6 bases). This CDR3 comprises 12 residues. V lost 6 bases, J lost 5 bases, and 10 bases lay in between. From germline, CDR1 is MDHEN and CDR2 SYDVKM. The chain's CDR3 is CASRTGLETQYF. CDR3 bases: TGTGCCAGCAGAACGGGACTGGAGACCCAGTACTTC.

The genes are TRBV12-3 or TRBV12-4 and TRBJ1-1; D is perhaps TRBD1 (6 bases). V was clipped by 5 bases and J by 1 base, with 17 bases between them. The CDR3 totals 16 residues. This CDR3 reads CASSGGETGRNTEAFF. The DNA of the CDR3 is TGTGCCAGCAGTGGGGGAGAGACAGGAAGGAACACTGAAGCTTTCTTT.

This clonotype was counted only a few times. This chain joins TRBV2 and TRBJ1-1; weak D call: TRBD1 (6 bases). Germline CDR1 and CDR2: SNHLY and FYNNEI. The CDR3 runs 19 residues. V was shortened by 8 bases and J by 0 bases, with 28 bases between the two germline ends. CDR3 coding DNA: TGTGCCAGCTCCAAATCGCGGGACACCGAATGGAGTTTGAACACTGAAGCTTTCTTT. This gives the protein CASSKSRDTEWSLNTEAFF.

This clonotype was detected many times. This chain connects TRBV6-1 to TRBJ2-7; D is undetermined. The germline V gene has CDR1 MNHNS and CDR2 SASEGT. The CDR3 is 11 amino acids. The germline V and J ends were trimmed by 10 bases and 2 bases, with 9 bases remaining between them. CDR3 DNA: TGTGCCACGACCCGTGCCTACGAGCAGTACTTC. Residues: CATTRAYEQYF.

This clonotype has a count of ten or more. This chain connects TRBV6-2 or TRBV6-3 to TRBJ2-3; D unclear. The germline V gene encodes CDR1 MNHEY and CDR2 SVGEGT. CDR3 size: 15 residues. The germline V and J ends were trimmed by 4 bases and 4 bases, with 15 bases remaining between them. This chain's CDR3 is CASSLPGSPSDTQYF. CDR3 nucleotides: TGTGCCAGCAGTTTACCGGGCTCCCCCTCAGATACGCAGTATTTT.

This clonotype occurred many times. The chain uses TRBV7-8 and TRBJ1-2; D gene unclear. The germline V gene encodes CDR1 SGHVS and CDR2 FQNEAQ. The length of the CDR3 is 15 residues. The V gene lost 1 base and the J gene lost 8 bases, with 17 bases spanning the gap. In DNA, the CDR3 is TGTGCCAGCAGCTTAGATCGGGGTGGACGAGGGGGCTACACCTTC. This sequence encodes CASSLDRGGRGGYTF.

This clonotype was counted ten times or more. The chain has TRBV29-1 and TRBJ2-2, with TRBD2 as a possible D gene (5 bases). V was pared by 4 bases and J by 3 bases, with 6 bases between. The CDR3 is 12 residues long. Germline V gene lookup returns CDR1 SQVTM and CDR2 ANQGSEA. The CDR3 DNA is TGCAGCGTTGTCGGGGACACCGGGGAGCTGTTTTTT. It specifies CSVVGDTGELFF.

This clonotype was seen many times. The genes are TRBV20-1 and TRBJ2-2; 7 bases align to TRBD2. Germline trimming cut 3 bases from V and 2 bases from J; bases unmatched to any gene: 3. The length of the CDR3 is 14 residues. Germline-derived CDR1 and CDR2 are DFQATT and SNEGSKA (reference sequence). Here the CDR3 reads CSASLAGNTGELFF. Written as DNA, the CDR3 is TGCAGTGCTAGCTTAGCGGGTAACACCGGGGAGCTGTTTTTT.

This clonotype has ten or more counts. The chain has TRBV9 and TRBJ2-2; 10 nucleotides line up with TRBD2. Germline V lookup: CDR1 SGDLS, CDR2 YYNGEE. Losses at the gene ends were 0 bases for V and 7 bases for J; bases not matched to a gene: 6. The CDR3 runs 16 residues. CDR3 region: CASSVEALAGIGELFF. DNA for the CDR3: TGTGCCAGCAGCGTAGAAGCACTAGCGGGGATCGGGGAGCTGTTTTTT.

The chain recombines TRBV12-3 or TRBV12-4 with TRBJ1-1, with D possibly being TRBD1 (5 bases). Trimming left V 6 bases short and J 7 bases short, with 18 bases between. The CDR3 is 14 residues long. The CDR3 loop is CASSLNMGEIEAFF. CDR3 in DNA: TGTGCCAGCAGCCTTAATATGGGGGAGATTGAAGCTTTCTTT.

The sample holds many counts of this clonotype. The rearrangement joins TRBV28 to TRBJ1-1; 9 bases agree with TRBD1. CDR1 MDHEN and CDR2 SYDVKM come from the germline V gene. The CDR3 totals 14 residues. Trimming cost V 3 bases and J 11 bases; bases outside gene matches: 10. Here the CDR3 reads CASSLPPGQGRAFF. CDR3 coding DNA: TGTGCCAGCAGTTTGCCGCCGGGACAGGGACGTGCTTTCTTT.

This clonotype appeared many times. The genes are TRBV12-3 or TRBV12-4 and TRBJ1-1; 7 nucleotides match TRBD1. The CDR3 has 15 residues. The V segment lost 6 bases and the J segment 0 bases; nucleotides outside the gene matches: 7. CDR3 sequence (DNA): TGTGCCAGCAGGGACGTGGGACAGATGAACACTGAAGCTTTCTTT. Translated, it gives CASRDVGQMNTEAFF.